This TCR beta chain came from a study of T-cell reconstitution after alpha-beta-depleted transplantation in children (dated by TCRdb to 2016 to 2018). Concerning the study at large: Using TCR repertoire profiling, the study followed T-cell immune reconstitution in a quantitative way in children after TCRalphabeta/CD19-depleted allogeneic hematopoietic cell transplantation. Study-wide conclusions, independent of this receptor: The high TCRbeta diversity at day 60 in some patients was ascribed to recipient T cells and intrathymic progenitors that had survived conditioning. Hyperexpanded clone frequencies declined over subsequent months; after one year, T-cell counts and TCRbeta diversity were mostly attributed to newly produced T cells. Apparently early alphabetaT-cell count recovery about two months after transplant reportedly relied on only several hundred rapidly expanded clones derived from non-depleted graft cells.

The CDR3, from cysteine to phenylalanine, totals 14 residues. The entry retains the CDR3 DNA only, 42 bases that are in frame from base 1. CDR1 and CDR2 are drawn from the germline V gene: SGDLS, YYNGEE. V is clipped by 0 bases and J by 2 bases, and the sequence between their germline boundaries is 7 bases long. This clonotype was counted at least ten times. No cognate antigen has been identified for it. No base quality information exists; no much larger clone differs at one position. The method was PCR. The data were produced on an Illumina HiSeq 2500. Molecular barcoding was employed in the preparation of TCR libraries, with unique molecular identifiers being used to normalize TCRbeta repertoire quantification. TCRdb's own reprocessing of the public reads used fastp at Q25 and MiXCR and kept productive beta chains. Merged by CDR3 protein, the rows form single entries marked with the most common genes and DNA. Counted in this sample were 98,000 or so distinct CDR3 sequences; almost 6.5% of them appeared once. The top ten clones comprise more than 20% of the sample.

Per the publication, the treatment or condition label means: allogeneic hematopoietic cell transplantation with graft depleted of TCRalphabeta T cells and CD19 B cells. TCRalphabeta/CD19-depleted allogeneic hematopoietic cell grafts were given to the transplant recipients, all of whom were children. The sequenced sample was PBMCs, mostly from graft donor cells, obtained 360 days after TCRalphabeta/CD19-depleted stem cell transplant. This TCR derives from a male patient between 2 and 9 years old who had a stem cell transplant for acute lymphoblastic leukemia, so the T cells may come from the graft donor. Recombination joined TRBV9 with TRBJ2-3, with no confidently assigned D gene. The DNA sequence follows: TGTGCCAGCAGCGTAGGCCGGAACACAGATACGCAGTATTTT. The translation is CASSVGRNTDTQYF.